The entry below gives a single TCR beta chain sequence along with its context. This clonotype was counted at least ten times. This receptor's antigen is unknown. No much larger clonotype is one base removed from it; base qualities were not supplied. This record comes from a study of Graves' ophthalmopathy and Graves' hyperthyroidism (dated by TCRdb to 2016 to 2019). About the full investigation: Peripheral blood was collected before any treatment was given, at the time of initial diagnosis. In total, 135 blood samples were TCR-sequenced: some 40 ophthalmopathy, under 80 hyperthyroidism and some 17 hyperthyroidism-to-ophthalmopathy patients. To explore V-J signatures that distinguish ophthalmopathy from hyperthyroidism, a discovery set of more than 90 patients was enrolled, made up of roughly 41 with ophthalmopathy and around 60 with stable hyperthyroidism. Once sampling was done, hyperthyroidism patients were given methimazole at a starting dose of 30 mg daily, while ophthalmopathy patients were given high-dose intravenous methylprednisolone. T-cell repertoires of thyroid tissue and blood were compared in about six hyperthyroidism patients. The 100 discovery patients were divided at random into training and test sets in a 7:3 ratio. An independent validation cohort comprised around 20 hyperthyroidism patients and about 16 patients who later progressed from hyperthyroidism to ophthalmopathy. The study used signatures of the TCR beta repertoire to tell Graves' ophthalmopathy apart from Graves' hyperthyroidism and to predict which patients would progress to ophthalmopathy. The full study reports these points: In validation, the model predicted ophthalmopathy progression with roughly 68% sensitivity and less than 80% specificity; more than ten predicted patients were CT-confirmed with GO in a median of approximately 6.2 months. The 13-signature model separated ophthalmopathy from stable hyperthyroidism with over 85% sensitivity and almost 84% specificity in cross-validation, and 80%/75% in the test set. Among expanded thyroid clonotypes with frequency above 0.001, most also showed up in blood, which suggests that blood repertoires may reflect the thyroid immune response. No statistical method was used to predetermine the sample size, and group allocation was not hidden from the investigators.

Per the germline V gene, KGHDR is the CDR1 and SFDVKD is the CDR2. The CDR3 goes from the cysteine to the phenylalanine over 15 residues. The entry retains the CDR3 DNA only, 45 bases that are in frame from base 1. V trim: 4 bases; J trim: 7 bases; unmatched bases: 11. The ophthalmopathy patients had moderately to severely active disease, with a Clinical Activity Score of 3 or higher, a NOSPECS grade of 4 or higher, and a disease duration of less than 3 months. Patients with other autoimmune diseases, uncontrolled infections, pregnancy or lactation were excluded from the study. Clinical symptoms, serum thyroxine, TRAb, thyroid ultrasound and orbital computed tomography were used for diagnosis. PBMCs were isolated from about 9.2 ml of fresh peripheral blood by Ficoll-Paque density gradient centrifugation. Total RNA was extracted using Trizol reagent, and RNA quality was checked on an Agilent 2100 Bioanalyzer.

For repertoire sequencing, the TCR beta CDR3 regions were amplified from RNA transcripts. HTBI primers and the Qiagen OneStep RT-PCR kit were used in a first-round RT-PCR, which was followed by a second-round multiplex PCR, size selection and purification. Libraries were sequenced on an Illumina HiSeq2000 using paired-end 100 bp reads. Regarding the original processing steps: SOAPnuke was used for read processing, and reads with adapters, uncalled bases, a mean Phred below 15, or no exact constant-primer or identifier match were discarded. COPE v1.2.5 was used to merge high-quality paired reads. Each unique nucleotide sequence was defined as a clonotype, and clonotypes were aligned to IMGT TRB V, D and J references with MiTCR v1.1. The analysis was limited to V-J combinations with a frequency above 0.0001, which together covered 99.2% of the repertoires. For each V-J combination, a TCR clonal expansion and chaos score was defined as F50 clonal expansion divided by the chaos observed in the TCRdist matrix. Welch's t-statistics and random forest were used to reduce features to about 14 V-J combinations, which were fed into a naive Bayes classifier. The Morisita-Horn index was used to measure how similar the thyroid and blood repertoires were. TCRdb applied fastp at Q25 and MiXCR to the public reads, then kept only in-frame beta chains. Each CDR3 protein appears once, grouped with its most common genes and DNA. The V and J calls and clone size come from TCRdb's table, not from the authors' own analysis. The sample has about 370,000 distinct CDR3 sequences on record, around 19% of them singletons. The ten largest clones represent about 1.6% of the sample.

The sequence came from a woman aged 18-30 years with Graves' ophthalmopathy. Donor details come from another sample of the same person, matched by shared clones. The rearrangement combines TRBV24-1 with TRBJ1-2, with 7 central nucleotides matching TRBD1. Sequenced material: peripheral blood. The base sequence is TGTGCCACCAGTGACCCTACTGACAGGGACTTTGGCTACACCTTC. Its translation is CATSDPTDRDFGYTF.